The 25 T cell receptor beta chains listed next were all sequenced from one sample in a study of cytomegalovirus exposure and HLA in healthy donors. PCR employed 60 Vbeta and 13 Jbeta primers. Assay used: immunoSEQ multiplex PCR; TCRdb lists only in-frame clones, some missing. The sample lists about 190,000 clones; about 13% were seen once. Input material: PBMCs. The receptors were gathered from a man aged 45-60 years in good health and CMV-seropositive.

V and J are TRBV29-1 and TRBJ2-5; 9 bases line up with TRBD2. Unmatched junction bases numbered 6, after V lost 4 bases and J lost 3 bases. CDR1 and CDR2 from the germline V gene are SQVTM and ANQGSEA. The CDR3 extends over 14 amino acids. The CDR3 spells CSVVPWTSEETQYF. The CDR3, as DNA: TGCAGCGTTGTCCCCTGGACTAGCGAAGAGACCCAGTACTTC.

The chain carries TRBV5-6 and TRBJ1-5; unclear D gene. This CDR3 spans 14 amino acids. The germline V and J ends were trimmed by 4 bases and 4 bases, with 12 bases remaining between them. Germline V lookup: CDR1 SGHDT, CDR2 YYEEEE. The CDR3 spells CASSLGSVNQPQHF. CDR3 sequence (DNA): TGTGCCAGCAGCCTCGGGTCAGTGAATCAGCCCCAGCATTTT.

The chain links TRBV9 to TRBJ2-7, with 8 nucleotides matching TRBD2. The CDR3 is 14 amino acids. V lost 0 bases, J lost 7 bases, and 6 bases stayed unmatched. Germline-derived CDR1 and CDR2 are SGDLS and YYNGEE. DNA for the CDR3: TGTGCCAGCAGCGTAGACGGGGGGGCCGGAGAGCAGTACTTC. Encoded protein: CASSVDGGAGEQYF.

This clone was observed a few times. The DNA of the CDR3 is TGTGCCACCAGCAGGGGGCCCTTAACTAACGGCGGGGAGCTGTTTTTT. Encoded protein: CATSRGPLTNGGELFF. The chain links TRBV15 to TRBJ2-2; maybe TRBD1 (5 bases). Germline CDR1 is LNHNV and CDR2 is YYDKDF (reference sequence). The CDR3 contains 16 residues. V was clipped by 3 bases and J by 7 bases, with 18 bases between them. The full variable domain, in which reference TRBV15 and TRBJ2-2 provide the parts outside the CDR3, is DAMVIQNPRYQVTQFGKPVTLSCSQTLNHNVMYWYQQKSSQAPKLLFHYYDKDFNNEADTPDNFQSRRPNTSFCFLDIRSPGLGDTAMYLCATSRGPLTNGGELFFGEGSRLTVL.

V and J are TRBV11-3 and TRBJ1-6; TRBD1 is a possible D gene (5 bases). Trimming shortened V by 5 bases and J by 7 bases, and 24 bases separated the two germline ends. The germline V gene encodes CDR1 SGHNT and CDR2 YENEEA. CDR3 size: 18 residues. The CDR3 nucleotides read TGTGCCAGCAGCCTGGTCGCCCCGGGGGTTGGGGTGAATTCACCCCTCCACTTT. This translates into CASSLVAPGVGVNSPLHF.

This clone was observed a few times. V gene TRBV10-3 combines with J gene TRBJ2-7, with D possibly being TRBD1 (5 bases). Trimming pared 0 bases from V and 9 bases from J, leaving 18 bases between. This CDR3 comprises 15 residues. CDR1 is ENHRY and CDR2 is SYGVKD in the germline V gene. The CDR3 is CAISESHPTEGGQYF. In DNA, the CDR3 is TGTGCCATCAGTGAGTCCCACCCGACAGAAGGCGGGCAGTACTTC.

This clone was counted between two and nine times. The chain has TRBV6-1 and TRBJ1-1, with 7 positions matching TRBD1. Germline values: CDR1 MNHNS, CDR2 SASEGT. The V gene end was trimmed by 4 bases and the J gene end by 3 bases; junction bases not matched to a gene: 8. The CDR3 loop spans 15 amino acids. The CDR3 coding sequence is TGTGCCAGCAGTGTCACACAGGGGATCTACACTGAAGCTTTCTTT. It encodes CASSVTQGIYTEAFF.

The sample holds a few counts of this clone. The chain joins TRBV6-5 to TRBJ1-2; TRBD1 is a possible D gene (6 bases). The CDR3 consists of 13 residues. From germline, CDR1 is MNHEY and CDR2 SVGAGI. Trimming left V 6 bases short and J 4 bases short, with 12 bases between. CDR3 coding DNA: TGTGCCAGCAGGGAACAGGGAGTCTATGGCTACACCTTC. Translated: CASREQGVYGYTF.

This rearrangement joins TRBV4-3 to TRBJ1-6, with 9 bases aligning to TRBD1. The CDR3 has 15 amino acids. The germline V gene has CDR1 LGHNA and CDR2 YSLEER. V lost 3 bases, J lost 8 bases, and 5 bases stayed unmatched. This chain's CDR3 is CASSQDRGSDSPLHF. CDR3 in DNA: TGCGCCAGCAGCCAGGACAGGGGTTCGGATTCACCCCTCCACTTT.

This clone was counted a few times. CDR3 sequence reads: CSVGLGGGGYTF. The CDR3 region has the DNA TGCAGCGTCGGATTAGGGGGCGGGGGCTACACCTTC. The rearrangement uses TRBV29-1 and TRBJ1-2; 7 bases agree with TRBD1. CDR3 length: 12 residues. V lost 6 bases, J lost 8 bases, and 9 bases stayed unmatched. Germline loops: CDR1 SQVTM, CDR2 ANQGSEA.

This clone came up a few times. The chain has TRBV23-1 and TRBJ1-6, with D uncertain. TRBV23-1 is labeled an ORF, and its function is uncertain. There are 20 residues in the CDR3. The V and J ends lost 4 bases and 0 bases respectively, with 22 bases between them. Here the CDR3 DNA reads TGCGCCAGCAGTCTCCCCCAGATGACCGAGGTTAGCTCCTATAATTCACCCCTCCACTTT. Translated: CASSLPQMTEVSSYNSPLHF.

This clone showed up many times. The rearrangement uses TRBV7-9 and TRBJ2-7, with D maybe TRBD2 (6 bases). This CDR3 spans 15 amino acids. Per the germline V gene, CDR1 is SEHNR and CDR2 is FQNEAQ (reference sequence). V lost 5 bases and J lost 1, with 15 bases in between. The CDR3 loop reads CASSRRDWGSYEQYF. For the CDR3, the DNA is TGTGCCAGCAGCCGTCGGGACTGGGGGTCCTACGAGCAGTACTTC.

V usage is TRBV4-1 and J usage is TRBJ1-5; D not certain. The CDR3 loop spans 15 amino acids. Trimming removed 0 bases at V and 5 bases at J, with 11 bases between. Germline V gene sequence: CDR1 MGHRA, CDR2 YSYEKL. CDR3 amino acids: CASSQDPGSHQPQHF. CDR3 coding DNA: TGCGCCAGCAGCCAAGATCCGGGAAGCCATCAGCCCCAGCATTTT.

This clone showed up just a few times. The chain joins TRBV7-2 to TRBJ1-2; D is undetermined. Germline assignment: CDR1 SGHTA and CDR2 FQGNSA. The ends were cut back, 5 bases at V and 7 bases at J, with 17 bases in the middle. The CDR3 runs to 14 residues. CDR3: CASSPGFGIRGYTF. The CDR3 bases are TGTGCCAGCAGCCCGGGATTTGGGATACGTGGCTACACCTTC. Filled out from reference TRBV7-2 and TRBJ1-2, the complete variable domain reads GAGVSQSPSNKVTEKGKDVELRCDPISGHTALYWYRQSLGQGLEFLIYFQGNSAPDKSGLPSDRFSAERTGGSVSTLTIQRTQQEDSAVYLCASSPGFGIRGYTFGSGTRLTVV.

CDR3: CASSPQGKTNEKLFF. CDR3 DNA: TGTGCCAGCAGTCCTCAGGGGAAGACTAATGAAAAACTGTTTTTT. This chain uses TRBV27 with TRBJ1-4, with a possible D match to TRBD1 (6 bases). V dropped 5 bases and J dropped 2 bases, with 12 bases sitting between them. The CDR3 consists of 15 residues. The germline CDR1 and CDR2 sequences are MNHEY and SMNVEV (reference sequence).

The sample holds a few counts of this clone. V is TRBV2 and J is TRBJ1-4; D unresolved. CDR3 length equals 12 residues. Trimming removed 3 bases from V and 8 bases from J, with 7 bases in between. The germline V gene encodes CDR1 SNHLY and CDR2 FYNNEI. The CDR3 sequence: CASSEQSEKLFF. CDR3 DNA sequence: TGTGCCAGCAGTGAGCAGTCAGAAAAACTGTTTTTT.

The rearrangement links TRBV9 to TRBJ2-2; 12 bases map to TRBD2. The CDR3 consists of 17 residues. The V and J ends lost 4 bases and 3 bases, in that order; junction bases with no gene match: 7. The germline CDR1 and CDR2 sequences are SGDLS and YYNGEE. As DNA, the CDR3 is TGTGCCAGCAGCCCCTATCGGACTAGCGGGGACACCGGGGAGCTGTTTTTT. Its translation is CASSPYRTSGDTGELFF.

This sequence joins TRBV30 and TRBJ1-5; maybe TRBD1 (6 bases). V gave up 3 bases and J gave up 7 bases, with 13 bases separating them. This CDR3 is built from 13 residues. Germline loops: CDR1 GTSNPN, CDR2 SVGIG (reference sequence). The CDR3: CAWRRGGDQPQHF. The DNA of the CDR3 is TGTGCCTGGAGAAGGGGGGGCGACCAGCCCCAGCATTTT.

The rearrangement joins TRBV7-6 to TRBJ2-5; 10 bases are a match to TRBD1. The CDR3 extends over 16 amino acids. The germline V gene has CDR1 SGHVS and CDR2 FNYEAQ. V lost 7 bases, J lost 2 bases, and 10 bases stayed unmatched. CDR3 amino acids: CASNLPGQGSQETQYF. The DNA of the CDR3 is TGTGCCAGCAACCTCCCGGGACAGGGGAGTCAAGAGACCCAGTACTTC.

This clone appeared a few times. The chain carries TRBV5-4 and TRBJ1-1; no firm D call. There are 13 residues in the CDR3. The ends were cut back, 4 bases at V and 4 bases at J, with 11 bases in the middle. The V gene's germline CDR1 is SGHNT and CDR2 YYREEE (reference sequence). The CDR3 protein is CASSPSHGTEAFF. The CDR3 nucleotides are TGTGCCAGCAGCCCGTCCCACGGCACTGAAGCTTTCTTT.

This clone was seen only a few times. This sequence joins TRBV11-3 and TRBJ1-5; TRBD1 might be the D (5 bases). Looked up from germline, CDR1 is SGHNT and CDR2 is YENEEA. There are 13 residues in the CDR3. V lost 6 bases and J 4 bases, leaving 10 bases between the germline ends. The CDR3 sequence: CASSKQENQPQHF. CDR3 in DNA: TGTGCCAGCAGTAAACAGGAAAATCAGCCCCAGCATTTT.

There are a few counts of this clone. The V and J genes are TRBV7-2 and TRBJ2-1; no definite D call. The V end was cut by 5 bases, the J end by 4 bases, with 15 bases between. The CDR3 is 15 residues long. Germline V CDR1 and CDR2: SGHTA, FQGNSA. The CDR3 reads CASSPLAAAYNEQFF. For the CDR3, the DNA is TGTGCCAGCAGCCCTCTGGCGGCCGCTTACAATGAGCAGTTCTTC.

A few counts support this clone. This rearrangement joins TRBV7-9 to TRBJ1-4; TRBD1 matches at 7 bases. Germline V gene sequence: CDR1 SEHNR, CDR2 FQNEAQ (reference sequence). V was pared by 4 bases and J by 4 bases, with 3 bases of the junction left unmatched. CDR3 length equals 14 residues. Written as DNA, the CDR3 is TGTGCCAGCAGCTGGACAGGAAGTAATGAAAAACTGTTTTTT. As protein: CASSWTGSNEKLFF.

The chain couples TRBV5-1 to TRBJ1-2; D perhaps matches TRBD1 (6 bases). The CDR3 has 13 residues. The germline CDR1 and CDR2 sequences are SGHRS and YFSETQ. The V gene lost 1 base and the J gene lost 6 bases, with 10 bases spanning the gap. CDR3 DNA: TGCGCCAGCAGCTTGTTGGGGGCTGATGGCTACACCTTC. This gives the protein CASSLLGADGYTF.

This clone was observed a handful of times. The chain couples TRBV4-2 to TRBJ1-4, with D uncertain. The CDR3 is made up of 15 amino acids. The germline V gene encodes CDR1 LGHNA and CDR2 YNFKEQ. Trimming took 0 bases from V and 11 from J, leaving 16 bases between them. Here the CDR3 reads CASSQEGRPREKLFF. In nucleotides, the CDR3 is TGTGCCAGCAGCCAAGAGGGCCGCCCTAGGGAGAAACTGTTTTTT.